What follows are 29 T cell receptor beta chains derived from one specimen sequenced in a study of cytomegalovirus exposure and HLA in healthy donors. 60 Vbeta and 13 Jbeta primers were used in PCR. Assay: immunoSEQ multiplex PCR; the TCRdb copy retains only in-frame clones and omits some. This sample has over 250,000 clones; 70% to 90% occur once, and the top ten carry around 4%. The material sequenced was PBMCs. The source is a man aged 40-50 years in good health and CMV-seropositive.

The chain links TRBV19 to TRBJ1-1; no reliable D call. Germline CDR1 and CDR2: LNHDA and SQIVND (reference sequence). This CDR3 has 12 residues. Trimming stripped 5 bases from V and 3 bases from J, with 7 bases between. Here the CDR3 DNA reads TGTGCCAGTAGTCCCCAGGACACTGAAGCTTTCTTT. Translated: CASSPQDTEAFF.

The CDR3 here is CASIPKVAGVETQYF. For the CDR3, the DNA is TGTGCCAGCATCCCAAAGGTAGCGGGAGTAGAGACCCAGTACTTC. V gene TRBV7-9 combines with J gene TRBJ2-5; 9 nucleotides match TRBD2. J was trimmed by 4 bases and V by 7 bases; bases with no gene match: 10. This CDR3 has 15 residues. CDR1 and CDR2 from the germline V gene are SEHNR and FQNEAQ (reference sequence). Supplemented by reference TRBV7-9 and TRBJ2-5, the full variable domain reads DTGVSQNPRHKITKRGQNVTFRCDPISEHNRLYWYRQTLGQGPEFLTYFQNEAQLEKSRLLSDRFSAERPKGSFSTLEIQRTEQGDSAMYLCASIPKVAGVETQYFGPGTRLLVL.

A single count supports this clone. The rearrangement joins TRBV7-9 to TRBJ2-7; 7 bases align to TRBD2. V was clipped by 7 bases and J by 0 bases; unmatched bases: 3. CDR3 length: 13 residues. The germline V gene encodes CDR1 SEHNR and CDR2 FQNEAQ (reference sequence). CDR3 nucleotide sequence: TGTGCCAGCACCGGGGGGTCCTCCTACGAGCAGTACTTC. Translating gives CASTGGSSYEQYF.

CDR3 coding DNA: TGTGCCAGCAGCTTAGGAGTCCGCGGGAGGGCGTTTAATGAGCAGTTCTTC. Translated: CASSLGVRGRAFNEQFF. This chain connects TRBV7-6 to TRBJ2-1; the match to TRBD2 covers 9 bases. This CDR3 has 17 residues. Germline loops: CDR1 SGHVS, CDR2 FNYEAQ. Trimming cost V 1 base and J 7 bases; bases outside gene matches: 11.

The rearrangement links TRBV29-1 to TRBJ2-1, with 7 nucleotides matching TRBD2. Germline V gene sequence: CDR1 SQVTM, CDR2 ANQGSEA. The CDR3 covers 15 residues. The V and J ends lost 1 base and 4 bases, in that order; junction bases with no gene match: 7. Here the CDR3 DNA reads TGCAGCGTTGAAGGGAGGTCGGGGGGTTACAATGAGCAGTTCTTC. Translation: CSVEGRSGGYNEQFF.

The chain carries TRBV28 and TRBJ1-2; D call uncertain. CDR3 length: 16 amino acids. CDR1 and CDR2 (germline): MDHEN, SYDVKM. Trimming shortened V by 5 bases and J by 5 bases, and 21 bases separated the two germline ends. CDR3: CASSPRPLKGLYGYTF. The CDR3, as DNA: TGTGCCAGCAGTCCTAGACCGCTTAAAGGCCTATATGGCTACACCTTC.

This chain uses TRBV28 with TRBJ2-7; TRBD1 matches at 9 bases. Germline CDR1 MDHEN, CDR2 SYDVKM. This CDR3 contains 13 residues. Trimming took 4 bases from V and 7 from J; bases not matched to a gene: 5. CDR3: CASSWTGAREQYF. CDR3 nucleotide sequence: TGTGCCAGCAGTTGGACAGGGGCAAGGGAGCAGTACTTC.

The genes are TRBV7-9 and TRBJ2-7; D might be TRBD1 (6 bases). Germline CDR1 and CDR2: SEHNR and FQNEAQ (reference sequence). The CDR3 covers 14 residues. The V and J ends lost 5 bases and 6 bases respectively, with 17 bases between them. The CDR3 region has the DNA TGTGCCAGCAGCCCTAACAGGGAGCAAACCGAGCAGTACTTC. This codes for CASSPNREQTEQYF.

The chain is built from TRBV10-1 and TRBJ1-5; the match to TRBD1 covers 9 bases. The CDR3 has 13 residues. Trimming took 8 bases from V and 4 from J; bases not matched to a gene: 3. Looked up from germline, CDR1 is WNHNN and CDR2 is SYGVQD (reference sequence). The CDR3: CASPGQGNQPQHF. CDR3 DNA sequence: TGCGCCAGCCCCGGACAGGGGAATCAGCCCCAGCATTTT.

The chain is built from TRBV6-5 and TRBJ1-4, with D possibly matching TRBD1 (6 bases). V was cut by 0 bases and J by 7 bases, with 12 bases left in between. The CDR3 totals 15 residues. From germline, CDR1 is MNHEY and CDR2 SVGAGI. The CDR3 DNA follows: TGTGCCAGCAGTTACTCGGACAGCTGGGGTGAAAAACTGTTTTTT. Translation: CASSYSDSWGEKLFF.

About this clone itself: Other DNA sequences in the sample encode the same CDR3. In DNA, the CDR3 is TGTGCCAGTAGTATAGGGGCGGGAGGGCCCTACGAGCAGTACTTC. It codes for CASSIGAGGPYEQYF. The chain joins TRBV19 to TRBJ2-7; 9 bases align to TRBD2. The CDR3 runs to 15 residues. Germline CDR1 reads LNHDA; CDR2 reads SQIVND (reference sequence). V trimming: 1 base; J trimming: 2 bases; junction bases outside the gene matches: 3.

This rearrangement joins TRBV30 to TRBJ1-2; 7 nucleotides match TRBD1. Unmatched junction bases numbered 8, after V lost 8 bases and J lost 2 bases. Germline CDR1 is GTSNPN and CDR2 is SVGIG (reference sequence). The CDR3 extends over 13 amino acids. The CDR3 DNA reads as TGTGCCGGAAAAACAGGGGTGAACTATGGCTACACCTTC. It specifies CAGKTGVNYGYTF.

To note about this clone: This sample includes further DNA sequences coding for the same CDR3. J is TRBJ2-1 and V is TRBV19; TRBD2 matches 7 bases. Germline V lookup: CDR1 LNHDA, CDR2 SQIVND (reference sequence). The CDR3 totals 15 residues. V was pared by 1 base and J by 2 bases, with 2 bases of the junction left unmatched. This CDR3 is CASSIGAGPYNEQFF. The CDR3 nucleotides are TGTGCCAGTAGTATAGGAGCGGGGCCCTACAATGAGCAGTTCTTC.

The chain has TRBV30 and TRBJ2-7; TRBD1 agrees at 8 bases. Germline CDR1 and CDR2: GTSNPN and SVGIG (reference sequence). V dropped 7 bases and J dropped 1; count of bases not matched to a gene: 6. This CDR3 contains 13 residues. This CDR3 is CALQGAGSYEQYF. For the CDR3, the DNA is TGTGCCTTGCAGGGGGCAGGTTCCTACGAGCAGTACTTC.

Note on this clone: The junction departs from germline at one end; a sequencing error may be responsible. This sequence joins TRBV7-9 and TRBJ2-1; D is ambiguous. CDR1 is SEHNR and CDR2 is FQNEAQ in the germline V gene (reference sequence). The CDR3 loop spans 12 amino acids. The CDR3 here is CSSSPSYNEQFF. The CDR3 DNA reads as TGTTCCAGCAGCCCATCCTACAATGAGCAGTTCTTC.

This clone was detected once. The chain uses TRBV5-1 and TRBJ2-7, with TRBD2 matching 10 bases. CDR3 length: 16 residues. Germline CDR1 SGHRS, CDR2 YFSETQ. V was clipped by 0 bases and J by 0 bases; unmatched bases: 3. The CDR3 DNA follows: TGCGCCAGCAGCTTGGAACTAGCGGGACCCTCCTACGAGCAGTACTTC. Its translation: CASSLELAGPSYEQYF.

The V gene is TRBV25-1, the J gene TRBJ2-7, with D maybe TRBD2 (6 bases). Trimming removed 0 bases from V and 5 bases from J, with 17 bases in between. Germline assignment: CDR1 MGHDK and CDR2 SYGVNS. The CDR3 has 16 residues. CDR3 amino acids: CASSEYLGRESDEQYF. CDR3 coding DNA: TGTGCCAGCAGTGAATATCTCGGCCGGGAGTCGGACGAGCAGTACTTC.

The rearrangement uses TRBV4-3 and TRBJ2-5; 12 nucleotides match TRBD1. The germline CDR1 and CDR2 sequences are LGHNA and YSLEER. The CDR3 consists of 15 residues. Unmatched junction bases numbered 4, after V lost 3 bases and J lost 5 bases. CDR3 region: CASSQGTGGGETQYF. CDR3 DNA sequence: TGCGCCAGCAGCCAGGGGACAGGGGGCGGGGAGACCCAGTACTTC.

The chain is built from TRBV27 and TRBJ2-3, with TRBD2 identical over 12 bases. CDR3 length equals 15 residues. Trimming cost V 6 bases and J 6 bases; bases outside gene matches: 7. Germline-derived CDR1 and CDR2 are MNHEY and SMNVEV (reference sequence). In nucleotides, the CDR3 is TGTGCCAGCAGCCCGACTAGCGGGGGTGCGGATACGCAGTATTTT. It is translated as CASSPTSGGADTQYF.

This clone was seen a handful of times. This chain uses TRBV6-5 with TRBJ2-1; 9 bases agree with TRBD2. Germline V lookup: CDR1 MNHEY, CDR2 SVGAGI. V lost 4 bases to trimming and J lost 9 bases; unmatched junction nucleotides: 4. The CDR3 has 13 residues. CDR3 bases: TGTGCCAGCAGTTTCGCTAGCGGGGTTGAGCAGTTCTTC. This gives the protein CASSFASGVEQFF.

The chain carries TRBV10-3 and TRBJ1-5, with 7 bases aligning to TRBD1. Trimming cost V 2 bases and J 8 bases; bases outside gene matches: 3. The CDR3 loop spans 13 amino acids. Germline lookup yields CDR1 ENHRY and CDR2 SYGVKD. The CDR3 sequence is CAISERGQEPQHF. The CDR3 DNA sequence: TGTGCCATCAGTGAGAGGGGGCAGGAGCCCCAGCATTTT.

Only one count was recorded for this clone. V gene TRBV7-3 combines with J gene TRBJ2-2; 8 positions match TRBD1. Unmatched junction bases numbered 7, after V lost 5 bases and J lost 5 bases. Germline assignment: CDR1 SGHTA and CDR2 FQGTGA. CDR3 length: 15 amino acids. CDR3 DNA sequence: TGTGCCAGCAGCCTGAGACAGGGGTCTACCGGGGAGCTGTTTTTT. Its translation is CASSLRQGSTGELFF.

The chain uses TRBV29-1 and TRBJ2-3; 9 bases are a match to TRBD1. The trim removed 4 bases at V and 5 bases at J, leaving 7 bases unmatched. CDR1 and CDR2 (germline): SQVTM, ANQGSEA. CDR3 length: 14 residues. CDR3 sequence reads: CSVAGTGIRDTQYF. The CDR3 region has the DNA TGCAGCGTTGCTGGGACAGGGATACGAGATACGCAGTATTTT.

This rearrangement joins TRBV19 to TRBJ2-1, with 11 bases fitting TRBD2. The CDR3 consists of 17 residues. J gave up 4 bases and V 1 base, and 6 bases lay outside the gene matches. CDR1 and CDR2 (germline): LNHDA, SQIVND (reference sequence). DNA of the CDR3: TGTGCCAGTAGTATAGTAGGGGGGACTAGCGGTTACAATGAGCAGTTCTTC. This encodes CASSIVGGTSGYNEQFF.

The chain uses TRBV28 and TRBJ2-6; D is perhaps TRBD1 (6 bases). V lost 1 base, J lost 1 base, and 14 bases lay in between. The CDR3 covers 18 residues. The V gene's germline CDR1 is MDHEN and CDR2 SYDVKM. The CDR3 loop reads CASSLLDREYSGANVLTF. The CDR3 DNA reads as TGTGCCAGCAGTTTATTGGACAGAGAATATTCTGGGGCCAACGTCCTGACTTTC.

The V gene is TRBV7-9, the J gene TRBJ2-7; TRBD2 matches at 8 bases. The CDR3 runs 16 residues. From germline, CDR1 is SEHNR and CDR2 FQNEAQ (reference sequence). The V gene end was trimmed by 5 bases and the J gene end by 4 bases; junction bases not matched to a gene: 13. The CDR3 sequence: CASSEAGTSGLYEQYF. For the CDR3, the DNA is TGTGCCAGCAGCGAGGCGGGAACTAGCGGTCTGTACGAGCAGTACTTC.

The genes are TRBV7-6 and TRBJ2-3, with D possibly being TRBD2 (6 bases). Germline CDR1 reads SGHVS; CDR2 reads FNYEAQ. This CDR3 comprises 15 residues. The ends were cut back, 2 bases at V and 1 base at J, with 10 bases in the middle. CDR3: CASSLSGRRTDTQYF. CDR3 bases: TGTGCCAGCAGCTTAAGTGGGAGGCGCACAGATACGCAGTATTTT.

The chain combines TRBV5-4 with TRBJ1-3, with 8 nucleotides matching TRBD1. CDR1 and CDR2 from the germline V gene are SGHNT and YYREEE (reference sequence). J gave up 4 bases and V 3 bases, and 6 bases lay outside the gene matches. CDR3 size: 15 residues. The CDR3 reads CASSSPTGAGNTIYF. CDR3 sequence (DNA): TGTGCCAGCAGCTCTCCGACAGGGGCAGGAAACACCATATATTTT.

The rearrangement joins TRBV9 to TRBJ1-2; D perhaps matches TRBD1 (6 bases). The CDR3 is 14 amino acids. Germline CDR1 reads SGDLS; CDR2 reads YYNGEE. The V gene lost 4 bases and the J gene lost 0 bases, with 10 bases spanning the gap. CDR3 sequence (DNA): TGTGCCAGCAGCACTAGGACAGCTAACTATGGCTACACCTTC. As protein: CASSTRTANYGYTF.